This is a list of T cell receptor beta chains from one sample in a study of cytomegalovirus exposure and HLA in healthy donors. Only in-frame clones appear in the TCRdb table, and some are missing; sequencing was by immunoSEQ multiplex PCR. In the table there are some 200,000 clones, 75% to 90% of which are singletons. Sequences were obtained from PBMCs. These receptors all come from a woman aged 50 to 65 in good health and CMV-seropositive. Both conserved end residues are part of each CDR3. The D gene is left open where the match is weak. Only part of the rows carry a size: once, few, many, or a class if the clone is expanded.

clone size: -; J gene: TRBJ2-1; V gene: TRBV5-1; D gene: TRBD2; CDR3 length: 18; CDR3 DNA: TGCGCCAGCAGCGCCGCCGGGACTAGCGGGGGCCCCTACAATGAGCAGTTCTTC; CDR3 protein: CASSAAGTSGGPYNEQFF
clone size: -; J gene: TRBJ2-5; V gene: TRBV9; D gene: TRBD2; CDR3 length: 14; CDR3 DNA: TGTGCCAGCAGCGTAGACCTAGCGGGAGAGACCCAGTACTTC; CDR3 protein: CASSVDLAGETQYF
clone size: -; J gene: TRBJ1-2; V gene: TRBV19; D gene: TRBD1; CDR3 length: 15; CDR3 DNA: TGTGCCAGTAGTATAAGGGGACAGGGAAAACATGGCTACACCTTC; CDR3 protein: CASSIRGQGKHGYTF
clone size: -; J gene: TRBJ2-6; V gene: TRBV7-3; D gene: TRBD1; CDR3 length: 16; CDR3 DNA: TGTGCCAGCAGCAAACAGGGGGCGGGGGGGGCCAACGTCCTGACTTTC; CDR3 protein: CASSKQGAGGANVLTF
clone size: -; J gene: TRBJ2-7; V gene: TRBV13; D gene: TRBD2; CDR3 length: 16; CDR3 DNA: TGTGCCAGCAGCCCGGGGGGGCAATCGGCGTCCTACGAGCAGTACTTC; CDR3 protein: CASSPGGQSASYEQYF
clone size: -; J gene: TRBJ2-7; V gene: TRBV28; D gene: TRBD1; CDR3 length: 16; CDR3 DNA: TGTGCCAGCAGTTTATCCGGGACAGGGGTTATGTACGAGCAGTACTTC; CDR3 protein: CASSLSGTGVMYEQYF
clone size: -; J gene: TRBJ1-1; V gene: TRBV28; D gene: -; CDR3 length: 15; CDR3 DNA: TGTGCCAGCAGTTTGTCGACAGTTATGAACACTGAAGCTTTCTTT; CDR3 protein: CASSLSTVMNTEAFF
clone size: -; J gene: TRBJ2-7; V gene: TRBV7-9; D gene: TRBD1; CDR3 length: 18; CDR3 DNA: TGTGCCAGCAGCCCCATGACGCTAACGACAGGGGGCAGGTACGAGCAGTACTTC; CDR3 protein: CASSPMTLTTGGRYEQYF
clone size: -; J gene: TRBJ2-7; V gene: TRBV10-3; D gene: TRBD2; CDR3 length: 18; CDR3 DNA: TGTGCCATCAAATGTACCTCGCGTGGGGGGGATCGCTCCTACGAGCAGTACTTC; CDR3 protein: CAIKCTSRGGDRSYEQYF
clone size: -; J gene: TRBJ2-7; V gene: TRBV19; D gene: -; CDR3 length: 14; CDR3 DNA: TGTGCCAGTAGTATGCAGGGGGGCTTTGACGAGCAGTACTTC; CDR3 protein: CASSMQGGFDEQYF
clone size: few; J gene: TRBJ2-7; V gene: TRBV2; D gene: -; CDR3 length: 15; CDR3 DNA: TGTGCCAGCAGTGAGGCGGGGGCGGGTTCCTACGAGCAGTACTTC; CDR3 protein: CASSEAGAGSYEQYF
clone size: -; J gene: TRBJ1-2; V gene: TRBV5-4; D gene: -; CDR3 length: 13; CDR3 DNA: TGTGCCAGCAGCTTGGACAGCTCCTATGGCTACACCTTC; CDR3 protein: CASSLDSSYGYTF
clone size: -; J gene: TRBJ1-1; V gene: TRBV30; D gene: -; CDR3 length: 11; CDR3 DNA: TGTGCCTACCAGGGAAGGGCTGAAGCTTTCTTT; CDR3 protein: CAYQGRAEAFF